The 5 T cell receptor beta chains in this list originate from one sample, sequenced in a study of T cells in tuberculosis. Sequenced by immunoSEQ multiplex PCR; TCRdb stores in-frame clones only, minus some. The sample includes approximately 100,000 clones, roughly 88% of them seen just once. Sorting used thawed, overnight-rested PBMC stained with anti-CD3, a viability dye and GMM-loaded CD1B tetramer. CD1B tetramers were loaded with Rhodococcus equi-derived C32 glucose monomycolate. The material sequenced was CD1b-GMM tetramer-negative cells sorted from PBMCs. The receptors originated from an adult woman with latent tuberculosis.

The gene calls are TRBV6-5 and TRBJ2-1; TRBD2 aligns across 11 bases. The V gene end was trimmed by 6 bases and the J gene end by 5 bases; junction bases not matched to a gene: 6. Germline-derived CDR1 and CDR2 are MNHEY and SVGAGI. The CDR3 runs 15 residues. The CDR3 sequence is CASRPTSGGHNEQFF. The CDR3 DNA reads TGTGCCAGCAGGCCCACTAGCGGGGGACACAATGAGCAGTTCTTC.

Written as DNA, the CDR3 is TGTGCCAGTAGTATCCCGGGACAGAGCTACGAGCAGTACTTC. Its protein product is CASSIPGQSYEQYF. The J gene is TRBJ2-7, the V gene TRBV19, with 7 bases that match TRBD1. Losses at the gene ends were 3 bases for V and 3 bases for J; bases not matched to a gene: 5. The CDR3 sequence is 14 residues long. Germline V gene data show CDR1 as LNHDA and CDR2 as SQIVND (reference sequence).

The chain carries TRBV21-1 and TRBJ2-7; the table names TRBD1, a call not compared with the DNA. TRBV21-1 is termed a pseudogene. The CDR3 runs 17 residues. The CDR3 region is CASSPHRGPKNSYEQYF. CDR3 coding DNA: TGTGCCAGCAGCCCACACAGGGGGCCCAAGAACTCCTACGAGCAGTACTTC.

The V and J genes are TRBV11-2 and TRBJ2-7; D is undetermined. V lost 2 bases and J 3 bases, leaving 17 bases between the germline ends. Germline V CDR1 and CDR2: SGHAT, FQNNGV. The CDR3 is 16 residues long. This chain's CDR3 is CASSLYGPGVVYEQYF. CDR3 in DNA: TGTGCCAGCAGCTTATATGGGCCTGGTGTGGTCTACGAGCAGTACTTC.

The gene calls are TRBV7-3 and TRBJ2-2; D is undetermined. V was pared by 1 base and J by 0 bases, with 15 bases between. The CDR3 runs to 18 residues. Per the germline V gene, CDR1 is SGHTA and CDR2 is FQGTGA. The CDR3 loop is CASSLKFAGYANTGELFF. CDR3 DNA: TGTGCCAGCAGCTTAAAGTTCGCAGGTTACGCGAACACCGGGGAGCTGTTTTTT.